Reported below is one T cell receptor (beta chain). The PCR had 60 Vbeta and 13 Jbeta primers. This table comes from immunoSEQ multiplex PCR, and its TCRdb copy is limited to in-frame clones, with some not included. The table has under 250,000 clones, approximately 78% seen once; the top ten hold around 3.9%. V was pared by 3 bases and J by 3 bases, with 10 bases between. The CDR3 sequence is 14 residues long. Germline V gene sequence: CDR1 SGHKS, CDR2 YYEKEE (reference sequence). The sample belongs to a study of cytomegalovirus exposure and HLA in healthy donors. Sequencing was performed on PBMCs. V gene TRBV5-5 combines with J gene TRBJ1-5; TRBD1 is a possible D gene (5 bases). This clonotype was sampled from a male donor in good health and CMV-seronegative. The CDR3 is CASSSQGNNQPQHF. Written as DNA, the CDR3 is TGTGCCAGCAGCTCCCAGGGAAACAATCAGCCCCAGCATTTT.